This entry lists 27 T cell receptor beta chains sequenced from one sample in a study of blood T cell repertoires in COVID-19. Sequencing was performed with immunoSEQ multiplex PCR; in TCRdb, only in-frame clones are kept and a portion is missing. The sample holds more than 140,000 clones, approximately 86% seen once. The sample comprised peripheral blood. The origin of the receptors is a woman aged 60-75 years with acute or convalescent COVID-19.

The gene calls are TRBV28 and TRBJ1-4, with 7 bases that match TRBD1. The CDR3 length is 14 residues. Germline V CDR1 and CDR2: MDHEN, SYDVKM. With 6 bases clipped from V and 1 base from J, the junction kept 2 bases outside the gene matches. The CDR3 DNA is TGTGCCAGCAGGCAGGGGGAAACTAATGAAAAACTGTTTTTT. As protein: CASRQGETNEKLFF.

This chain uses TRBV21-1 with TRBJ2-5; TRBD1, the table's D call, was not compared with the DNA. TRBV21-1 is a documented pseudogene. The length of the CDR3 is 18 residues. The CDR3 DNA reads as TGTGCCAGCAGCAAGTGCAGGGGGAAATTTGCGTACCAAGAGACCCAGTACTTC. The encoded protein is CASSKCRGKFAYQETQYF.

This clone was counted a single time. The V call is TRBV9, the J call TRBJ1-6; D is unclear. Germline V CDR1 and CDR2: SGDLS, YYNGEE. V lost 4 bases and J lost 0, with 11 bases in between. The length of the CDR3 is 16 residues. The CDR3 protein is CASSPFSSSYNSPLHF. The CDR3 DNA follows: TGTGCCAGCAGCCCTTTTAGCTCCTCCTATAATTCACCCCTCCACTTT.

This clone qualifies as medium-sized. The CDR3 sequence: CASRAGTGNTEAFF. The CDR3 DNA reads TGTGCCAGCAGAGCCGGGACAGGGAACACTGAAGCTTTCTTT. The gene calls are TRBV2 and TRBJ1-1, with 8 bases lining up with TRBD1. Germline loops: CDR1 SNHLY, CDR2 FYNNEI. This CDR3 has 14 residues. V lost 6 bases and J lost 1; bases outside the gene matches: 4.

This rearrangement joins TRBV19 to TRBJ2-1; possible D gene TRBD1, 6 bases. V was pared by 3 bases and J by 8 bases, with 11 bases between. The CDR3 is made up of 13 amino acids. CDR1 is LNHDA, CDR2 SQIVND, per germline (reference sequence). The CDR3 region has the DNA TGTGCCAGTAGTATTTTTGGGGGCTATGAGCAGTTCTTC. This gives the protein CASSIFGGYEQFF.

This chain links TRBV9 with TRBJ1-1; D is undetermined. The CDR3 runs 13 residues. Trimming removed 0 bases from V and 4 bases from J, with 7 bases in between. Per germline, CDR1 SGDLS and CDR2 YYNGEE. The CDR3 is CASSVDSSTEAFF. DNA of the CDR3: TGTGCCAGCAGCGTAGACTCGAGCACTGAAGCTTTCTTT.

The rearrangement joins TRBV6-5 to TRBJ1-2; D remains ambiguous. This CDR3 region has 13 residues. Germline CDR1 MNHEY, CDR2 SVGAGI. Trimming stripped 5 bases from V and 0 bases from J, with 7 bases between. CDR3 protein: CASSTTPNYGYTF. CDR3 bases: TGTGCCAGCAGTACAACCCCTAACTATGGCTACACCTTC.

The V call is TRBV15, the J call TRBJ1-3, with a weak D call TRBD1 (5 bases). From germline, CDR1 is LNHNV and CDR2 YYDKDF (reference sequence). V was cut by 0 bases and J by 2 bases, with 8 bases left in between. The length of the CDR3 is 15 residues. CDR3 nucleotides: TGTGCCACCAGCAGAGACCGGGGGACTGGAAACACCATATATTTT. Translated, it gives CATSRDRGTGNTIYF.

This clone was observed a single time. The chain uses TRBV3-1 (or the pseudogene TRBV3-2) and TRBJ2-3, with 9 bases lining up with TRBD2. This CDR3 region has 16 residues. CDR1 and CDR2 (germline): LGHDT, YNNKEL (reference sequence). After removal of 5 bases from V and 2 bases from J, the junction contained 8 bases not matched to a gene. DNA for the CDR3: TGTGCCAGCAGCGGACTAAGCGGGGGGTACACAGATACGCAGTATTTT. Amino acids: CASSGLSGGYTDTQYF.

The chain uses TRBV30 and TRBJ1-5; 8 nucleotides agree with TRBD1. CDR3 length: 15 residues. Germline V gene sequence: CDR1 GTSNPN, CDR2 SVGIG (reference sequence). The V gene end was trimmed by 1 base and the J gene end by 2 bases; junction bases not matched to a gene: 4. CDR3 sequence: CAWSGDRPGNQPQHF. CDR3 in DNA: TGTGCCTGGAGTGGGGACAGGCCGGGCAATCAGCCCCAGCATTTT.

The V gene is TRBV11-1, the J gene TRBJ2-2, with D possibly being TRBD1 (6 bases). V shed 2 bases and J shed 5 bases, with 15 bases lying between them. Germline V gene lookup returns CDR1 SGHAT and CDR2 FQDESV (reference sequence). CDR3 length equals 16 residues. For the CDR3, the DNA is TGTGCCAGCAGCTTATTAATCGGCCAGGGGACCGGGGAGCTGTTTTTT. Its translation is CASSLLIGQGTGELFF.

In this sample, this clone turned up a few times. The chain recombines TRBV7-9 with TRBJ2-7; D is ambiguous. Germline assignment: CDR1 SEHNR and CDR2 FQNEAQ (reference sequence). The V and J ends lost 5 bases and 4 bases respectively, with 12 bases between them. The CDR3 is 13 residues long. The CDR3 coding sequence is TGTGCCAGCAGCCCGGTCTGGAGTTACGAGCAGTACTTC. Translated: CASSPVWSYEQYF.

The rearrangement links TRBV9 to TRBJ2-7, with 7 positions matching TRBD1. Germline trimming cut 0 bases from V and 0 bases from J; bases unmatched to any gene: 0. The CDR3 length is 14 residues. Germline V lookup: CDR1 SGDLS, CDR2 YYNGEE. The CDR3 bases are TGTGCCAGCAGCGTAGGGGACAGCTCCTACGAGCAGTACTTC. Protein: CASSVGDSSYEQYF. Full variable domain (rest looked up from reference TRBV9 and TRBJ2-7): DSGVTQTPKHLITATGQRVTLRCSPRSGDLSVYWYQQSLDQGLQFLIQYYNGEERAKGNILERFSAQQFPDLHSELNLSSLELGDSALYFCASSVGDSSYEQYFGPGTRLTVT.

The chain recombines TRBV28 with TRBJ1-5; D is perhaps TRBD1 (5 bases). CDR3 size: 13 residues. CDR1 MDHEN and CDR2 SYDVKM come from the germline V gene. V lost 6 bases and J lost 3, with 9 bases in between. CDR3 amino acids: CASRDSPNQPQHF. The CDR3 DNA is TGTGCCAGCAGAGACAGCCCCAATCAGCCCCAGCATTTT.

The chain joins TRBV5-1 to TRBJ1-5; 9 bases match TRBD1. J gave up 6 bases and V 4 bases, and 5 bases lay outside the gene matches. The germline CDR1 and CDR2 sequences are SGHRS and YFSETQ. The CDR3 runs 14 residues. The CDR3 here is CASSAGQGGQPQHF. The CDR3 DNA is TGCGCCAGCAGCGCGGGACAGGGAGGTCAGCCCCAGCATTTT.

The V gene is TRBV11-2, the J gene TRBJ1-4, with D tentatively TRBD1 (6 bases). The length of the CDR3 is 14 residues. V gave up 3 bases and J gave up 7 bases, with 12 bases separating them. Germline V gives CDR1 SGHAT, CDR2 FQNNGV. The DNA for the CDR3 is TGTGCCAGCAGCTTTGACAGGCTATCTGAAAAACTGTTTTTT. It codes for CASSFDRLSEKLFF. Together with reference TRBV11-2 and TRBJ1-4, the CDR3 gives the full variable domain: EAGVAQSPRYKIIEKRQSVAFWCNPISGHATLYWYQQILGQGPKLLIQFQNNGVVDDSQLPKDRFSAERLKGVDSTLKIQPAKLEDSAVYLCASSFDRLSEKLFFGSGTQLSVL.

The chain combines TRBV6-5 with TRBJ2-7, with TRBD2 identical over 13 bases. Looked up from germline, CDR1 is MNHEY and CDR2 is SVGAGI. With V trimmed by 7 bases and J by 2 bases, 5 bases remained unmatched. The CDR3 totals 15 residues. The CDR3 loop is CASKGGLAGTYEQYF. CDR3 nucleotides: TGTGCCAGCAAAGGGGGACTAGCGGGGACCTACGAGCAGTACTTC.

DNA for the CDR3: TGTGCCAGCAGCCGCGGACAGACCGAAAAACTGTTTTTT. This gives the protein CASSRGQTEKLFF. The chain joins TRBV28 to TRBJ1-4; maybe TRBD1 (6 bases). This CDR3 is built from 13 residues. V gave up 6 bases and J gave up 8 bases, with 13 bases separating them. Germline lookup yields CDR1 MDHEN and CDR2 SYDVKM. Looking up the rest from reference TRBV28 and TRBJ1-4 gives the full variable domain: DVKVTQSSRYLVKRTGEKVFLECVQDMDHENMFWYRQDPGLGLRLIYFSYDVKMKEKGDIPEGYSVSREKKERFSLILESASTNQTSMYLCASSRGQTEKLFFGSGTQLSVL.

In nucleotides, the CDR3 is TGTGCCAGCAGTTACTCGATCCTAGCGGGGCGCGGGGAGCTGTTTTTT. This translates into CASSYSILAGRGELFF. This chain links TRBV6-6 with TRBJ2-2; 9 bases are shared with TRBD2. Germline V lookup: CDR1 MNHNY, CDR2 SVGAGI (reference sequence). The CDR3 has 16 amino acids. V was pared by 0 bases and J by 7 bases, with 6 bases of the junction left unmatched.

The rearrangement links TRBV12-5 to TRBJ2-1; the D gene is possibly TRBD1 (5 bases). The length of the CDR3 is 14 residues. Germline-derived CDR1 and CDR2 are LGHNT and FRNRAP. With 5 bases removed from V and 7 bases from J, the gap between germline ends came to 15 bases. CDR3 nucleotide sequence: TGTGCTAGTGGTCCCCTAGGGGCGGTTAATGAGCAGTTCTTC. Protein: CASGPLGAVNEQFF.

This chain links TRBV19 with TRBJ1-2; no clear D. The V gene's germline CDR1 is LNHDA and CDR2 SQIVND (reference sequence). Trimming pared 1 base from V and 0 bases from J, leaving 6 bases between. This CDR3 spans 14 amino acids. The DNA for the CDR3 is TGTGCCAGTAGTATAGTCCAGGCTAACTATGGCTACACCTTC. Its protein product is CASSIVQANYGYTF.

The genes are TRBV9 and TRBJ1-2; 7 bases agree with TRBD1. The CDR3 runs to 15 residues. Germline V gene sequence: CDR1 SGDLS, CDR2 YYNGEE. With V trimmed by 2 bases and J by 0 bases, 4 bases remained unmatched. The CDR3: CASSVDRASNYGYTF. CDR3 DNA: TGTGCCAGCAGCGTTGACAGGGCCTCTAACTATGGCTACACCTTC. Full variable domain (missing parts from reference TRBV9 and TRBJ1-2): DSGVTQTPKHLITATGQRVTLRCSPRSGDLSVYWYQQSLDQGLQFLIQYYNGEERAKGNILERFSAQQFPDLHSELNLSSLELGDSALYFCASSVDRASNYGYTFGSGTRLTVV.

This clone was seen repeatedly, ten times or more. This chain connects TRBV15 to TRBJ2-3, with TRBD2 identical over 14 bases. J lost 3 bases, V lost 5 bases, and 4 bases had no gene match. The CDR3 contains 16 residues. Germline assignment: CDR1 LNHNV and CDR2 YYDKDF (reference sequence). CDR3 loop: CATSARLAGGTDTQYF. CDR3 sequence (DNA): TGTGCCACCAGCGCCCGACTAGCGGGGGGGACAGATACGCAGTATTTT.

This chain uses TRBV11-3 with TRBJ2-1; D is perhaps TRBD2 (6 bases). Trimming cost V 0 bases and J 3 bases, with 9 bases left between them. Germline CDR1 is SGHNT and CDR2 is YENEEA. There are 15 residues in the CDR3. The CDR3 sequence is CASSLDGSDYNEQFF. The CDR3 DNA reads TGTGCCAGCAGCTTAGACGGGAGTGACTACAATGAGCAGTTCTTC.

Details on this clone: At one of its ends the junction is not consistent with the germline gene, which may arise from a read error. The V gene is TRBV7-7, the J gene TRBJ2-7; D is ambiguous. CDR1 is SSHAT and CDR2 is FNYEAQ in the germline V gene (reference sequence). The CDR3 contains 15 residues. CDR3 coding DNA: TGTGCTAGCAGCCGATCCACCGGGTCGTCCTACGAGCAGTACTTC. Translated, it gives CASSRSTGSSYEQYF.

This chain uses TRBV5-6 with TRBJ2-5, with 9 bases fitting TRBD1. The length of the CDR3 is 17 residues. Germline trimming cut 3 bases from V and 1 base from J; bases unmatched to any gene: 10. The V gene's germline CDR1 is SGHDT and CDR2 YYEEEE. CDR3 residues: CASSYNPGTGFQETQYF. In DNA, the CDR3 is TGTGCCAGCAGCTACAACCCCGGGACAGGGTTCCAAGAGACCCAGTACTTC.

In this sample, this clone turned up once. The genes are TRBV30 and TRBJ1-1, with unresolved D. V dropped 5 bases and J dropped 1 base, with 11 bases sitting between them. From germline, CDR1 is GTSNPN and CDR2 SVGIG (reference sequence). This CDR3 contains 13 residues. The CDR3 spells CAWQFRGNTEAFF. CDR3 nucleotide sequence: TGTGCCTGGCAATTCCGGGGGAACACTGAAGCTTTCTTT.